This T cell receptor (beta chain) emerged from a study of regulatory T cells in long-lasting Graves disease. The time point denotes: persistent/refractory GD, antithyroid drugs over 5 years with positive TRAb. PBMCs were the source of the RNA used for TCR sequencing. The diagnosis of Graves' disease used American Thyroid Association guidelines. Study conclusions and caveats: Persistent disease preferred TRBV28, TRBJ1-2 and TRBJ2-5; new disease, TRBV20-1 and TRBJ2-1.

This CDR3 spans 14 amino acids. Germline assignment: CDR1 SGHRS and CDR2 YFSETQ. This clonotype was counted between two and nine times. The antigen remains undetermined. The junction and the germline gene differ at one end; a read error may be behind it. Sequencing libraries for TCR beta were prepared with iRepertoire HTBI primers and Arm-PCR of CDR3 regions. TCRdb recomputed calls from the multiplex PCR reads with MiXCR, one row per CDR3 protein. Here the sample spans 600,000 to 850,000 distinct CDR3 sequences, approximately 29% being singletons. This receptor was taken from a female donor with Graves disease. The material was peripheral blood mononuclear cells (PBMCs), obtained when the disease was refractory, from a patient treated with antithyroid drugs. The chain uses TRBV5-1 and TRBJ1-1; 9 bases align to TRBD1. The chain's CDR3 is CASSLGTGFTEAFF. The CDR3 DNA reads as TGTGCCAGCAGCTTGGGGACAGGGTTTACTGAAGCTTTCTTT.